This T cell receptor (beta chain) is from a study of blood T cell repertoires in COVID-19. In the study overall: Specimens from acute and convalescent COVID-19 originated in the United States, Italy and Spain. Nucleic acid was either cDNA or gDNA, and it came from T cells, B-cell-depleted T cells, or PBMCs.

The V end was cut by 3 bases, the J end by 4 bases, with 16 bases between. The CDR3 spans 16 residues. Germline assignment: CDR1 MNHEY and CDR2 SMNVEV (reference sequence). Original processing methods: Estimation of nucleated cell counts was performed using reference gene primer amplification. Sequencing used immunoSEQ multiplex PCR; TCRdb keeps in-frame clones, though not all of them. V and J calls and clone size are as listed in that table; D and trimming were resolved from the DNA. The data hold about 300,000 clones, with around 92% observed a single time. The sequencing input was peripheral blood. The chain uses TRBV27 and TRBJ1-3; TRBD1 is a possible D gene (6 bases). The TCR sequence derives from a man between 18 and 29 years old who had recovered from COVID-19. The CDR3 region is CASSLSSGALGNTIYF. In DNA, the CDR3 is TGTGCCAGCAGTTTGTCCTCAGGGGCTCTAGGAAACACCATATATTTT.